What follows are 31 T cell receptor beta chains derived from one specimen sequenced in a study of cytomegalovirus exposure and HLA in healthy donors. Produced via immunoSEQ multiplex PCR; TCRdb's table is partial and in-frame only. The repertoire includes more than 90,000 clones, more than 85% of them detected once, and around 4.5% sits in the top ten. Sequenced input: PBMCs. The receptors here all came from a man younger than 30 in good health and CMV-seropositive.

This clone was detected only once. This rearrangement joins TRBV4-1 to TRBJ2-3, with TRBD2 matching over 9 bases. The ends lost 1 base at V and 7 bases at J; junction bases unmatched: 9. Germline V gene data show CDR1 as MGHRA and CDR2 as YSYEKL. The CDR3 has 16 amino acids. The CDR3 reads CASSQGASGVLNTQYF. The CDR3 DNA is TGCGCCAGCAGCCAAGGGGCTAGCGGGGTATTAAATACGCAGTATTTT.

The chain couples TRBV4-1 to TRBJ1-1; TRBD1 matches at 8 bases. This CDR3 contains 13 residues. The V and J ends lost 2 bases and 6 bases, in that order; junction bases with no gene match: 2. Germline CDR1 MGHRA, CDR2 YSYEKL. The CDR3 region is CASSQRQGPEAFF. Written as DNA, the CDR3 is TGCGCCAGCAGCCAAAGACAGGGGCCTGAAGCTTTCTTT.

V is TRBV4-1 and J is TRBJ1-5; possibly TRBD1 for D (5 bases). This CDR3 has 18 amino acids. V lost 1 base and J lost 6, with 22 bases in between. Germline CDR1 MGHRA, CDR2 YSYEKL. CDR3 sequence (DNA): TGCGCCAGCAGCCAAGCCCCCGGTCGCCCACAGCAGGGTCAGCCCCAGCATTTT. Protein sequence: CASSQAPGRPQQGQPQHF.

The CDR3 region has the DNA TGTGCCAGCAGCTATAGAGGAGTGGAGACCCAGTACTTC. Protein: CASSYRGVETQYF. The chain carries TRBV7-2 and TRBJ2-5; unclear D gene. Trimming cost V 4 bases and J 5 bases, with 11 bases left between them. There are 13 residues in the CDR3. The V gene's germline CDR1 is SGHTA and CDR2 FQGNSA.

This chain uses TRBV28 with TRBJ1-2, with D unresolved. The CDR3 totals 13 residues. The germline V and J ends were trimmed by 2 bases and 5 bases, with 9 bases remaining between them. The germline gives CDR1 MDHEN, CDR2 SYDVKM. CDR3 protein: CASSLMIEYGYTF. CDR3 coding DNA: TGTGCCAGCAGTTTAATGATAGAGTATGGCTACACCTTC.

V gene TRBV6-5 combines with J gene TRBJ2-7; perhaps TRBD1 as D (8 bases). Between the trimmed V and J ends, which lost 3 bases and 5 bases, there was a span of 14 bases. The CDR3 runs 14 residues. The germline V gene encodes CDR1 MNHEY and CDR2 SVGAGI. The CDR3 nucleotides read TGTGCCAGCAGTTATCAACAGGGGGGGAACGAGCAGTACTTC. It translates to CASSYQQGGNEQYF.

The V gene is TRBV19, the J gene TRBJ1-2; 12 bases are shared with TRBD1. Trimming at V came to 7 bases and at J to 7 bases, leaving 13 bases not matched to a gene. The CDR3 covers 16 residues. Germline loops: CDR1 LNHDA, CDR2 SQIVND (reference sequence). In nucleotides, the CDR3 is TGTGCCAGTACAAACCGGGACAGGGGGCGCTTTGGTGGCTACACCTTC. It is translated as CASTNRDRGRFGGYTF.

The chain combines TRBV5-1 with TRBJ2-7; tentatively, D is TRBD2 (6 bases). CDR1 SGHRS and CDR2 YFSETQ come from the germline V gene. The V end was cut by 1 base, the J end by 3 bases, with 8 bases between. The CDR3 consists of 13 residues. In nucleotides, the CDR3 is TGCGCCAGCAGCTTGCGGCGGGACTACGAGCAGTACTTC. Translated: CASSLRRDYEQYF.

The chain has TRBV4-2 and TRBJ2-1, with D perhaps matching TRBD2 (6 bases). Germline CDR1 is LGHNA and CDR2 is YNFKEQ. This CDR3 has 16 amino acids. Trimming stripped 0 bases from V and 4 bases from J, with 13 bases between. The DNA of the CDR3 is TGTGCCAGCAGCCAAGAGGGTGGGGGAGGTTACAATGAGCAGTTCTTC. Protein sequence: CASSQEGGGGYNEQFF.

The chain joins TRBV6-1 to TRBJ2-3, with D possibly matching TRBD2 (5 bases). The V and J ends lost 3 bases and 6 bases respectively, with 10 bases between them. Germline V gene lookup returns CDR1 MNHNS and CDR2 SASEGT. The CDR3 is made up of 13 amino acids. The CDR3 protein is CASSEREGDTQYF. Written as DNA, the CDR3 is TGTGCCAGCAGTGAGAGGGAAGGGGATACGCAGTATTTT.

The genes are TRBV4-3 and TRBJ1-1; TRBD1 might be the D (6 bases). The CDR3 runs 18 residues. Per the germline V gene, CDR1 is LGHNA and CDR2 is YSLEER. V was pared by 1 base and J by 3 bases, with 21 bases between. This CDR3 reads CASSQVLSSGGSYTEAFF. CDR3 nucleotides: TGCGCCAGCAGCCAAGTTTTGTCTTCTGGGGGCTCCTACACTGAAGCTTTCTTT.

The V gene is TRBV18, the J gene TRBJ1-1; tentatively, D is TRBD1 (5 bases). V gave up 3 bases and J gave up 5 bases, with 16 bases separating them. Looked up from germline, CDR1 is KGHSH and CDR2 is LQKENI. This CDR3 is 15 amino acids long. The CDR3 bases are TGTGCCAGCTCACCGTCGGGGGGGGGAATGACTGAAGCTTTCTTT. Its protein product is CASSPSGGGMTEAFF.

The chain links TRBV27 to TRBJ1-1; 8 bases fit TRBD1. V lost 6 bases, J lost 5 bases, and 8 bases stayed unmatched. Per germline, CDR1 MNHEY and CDR2 SMNVEV (reference sequence). This CDR3 is built from 14 residues. This CDR3 is CASRIQGANTEAFF. Here the CDR3 DNA reads TGTGCCAGCAGGATTCAGGGGGCAAATACTGAAGCTTTCTTT.

The chain couples TRBV5-1 to TRBJ2-3, with 9 bases lining up with TRBD2. Germline CDR1 is SGHRS and CDR2 is YFSETQ. The CDR3 totals 16 residues. Trimming took 2 bases from V and 0 from J; bases not matched to a gene: 4. The CDR3 DNA is TGCGCCAGCAGCTTCGCGGGGGGGATTAGCACAGATACGCAGTATTTT. Translating it yields CASSFAGGISTDTQYF. Full variable domain (missing parts from reference TRBV5-1 and TRBJ2-3): KAGVTQTPRYLIKTRGQQVTLSCSPISGHRSVSWYQQTPGQGLQFLFEYFSETQRNKGNFPGRFSGRQFSNSRSEMNVSTLELGDSALYLCASSFAGGISTDTQYFGPGTRLTVL.

The gene calls are TRBV2 and TRBJ1-1, with TRBD1 as a possible D gene (5 bases). Germline values: CDR1 SNHLY, CDR2 FYNNEI. The CDR3 is 14 residues long. V lost 8 bases, J lost 5 bases, and 18 bases lay in between. The CDR3 loop is CASGREVARTEAFF. As DNA, the CDR3 is TGTGCCAGCGGCAGGGAGGTGGCGAGGACTGAAGCTTTCTTT.

The rearrangement uses TRBV5-5 and TRBJ1-2; TRBD1 is a possible D gene (6 bases). Trimming pared 4 bases from V and 4 bases from J, leaving 20 bases between. The CDR3 sequence is 16 residues long. CDR1 and CDR2 (germline): SGHKS, YYEKEE (reference sequence). In DNA form, the CDR3 reads TGTGCCAGCAGCCCAACGACCGGGACAAGTGTCTATGGCTACACCTTC. It specifies CASSPTTGTSVYGYTF.

V is TRBV9 and J is TRBJ1-1, with 8 bases fitting TRBD1. The germline gives CDR1 SGDLS, CDR2 YYNGEE. V lost 3 bases and J lost 4; bases outside the gene matches: 5. This CDR3 is built from 14 residues. The chain's CDR3 is CASSAGQGPTEAFF. The DNA of the CDR3 is TGTGCCAGCAGCGCCGGACAGGGACCCACTGAAGCTTTCTTT.

The chain couples TRBV19 to TRBJ1-5, with D perhaps matching TRBD1 (6 bases). Germline lookup yields CDR1 LNHDA and CDR2 SQIVND (reference sequence). Trimming shortened V by 7 bases and J by 4 bases, and 14 bases separated the two germline ends. There are 14 residues in the CDR3. This chain's CDR3 is CASNSGVPNQPQHF. DNA for the CDR3: TGTGCCAGTAACTCAGGGGTCCCTAATCAGCCCCAGCATTTT. The variable domain in full, completed from reference TRBV19 and TRBJ1-5, reads DGGITQSPKYLFRKEGQNVTLSCEQNLNHDAMYWYRQDPGQGLRLIYYSQIVNDFQKGDIAEGYSVSREKKESFPLTVTSAQKNPTAFYLCASNSGVPNQPQHFGDGTRLSIL.

The rearrangement links TRBV29-1 to TRBJ2-5, with D maybe TRBD2 (5 bases). The V end was cut by 6 bases, the J end by 5 bases, with 7 bases between. Looked up from germline, CDR1 is SQVTM and CDR2 is ANQGSEA. The CDR3 is 10 residues long. The CDR3 region has the DNA TGCAGCGTATGCGGGGAGACCCAGTACTTC. Its protein is CSVCGETQYF.

This clone has only a few counts. The chain carries TRBV7-2 and TRBJ1-2; possible D gene TRBD1, 5 bases. The CDR3 extends over 13 amino acids. The germline V gene encodes CDR1 SGHTA and CDR2 FQGNSA. Trimming cost V 5 bases and J 1 base, with 8 bases left between them. The CDR3: CASSQDINYGYTF. CDR3 bases: TGTGCCAGCAGCCAGGACATTAACTATGGCTACACCTTC.

The genes are TRBV9 and TRBJ2-2; TRBD1 agrees at 10 bases. The CDR3 sequence is 18 residues long. The V segment lost 4 bases and the J segment 3 bases; nucleotides outside the gene matches: 12. The V gene's germline CDR1 is SGDLS and CDR2 YYNGEE. The CDR3 DNA sequence: TGTGCCAGCAGCACAAATCAGGGACAGGGGTTGGACACCGGGGAGCTGTTTTTT. Residues: CASSTNQGQGLDTGELFF. The variable domain in full, with the rest retrieved from reference TRBV9 and TRBJ2-2, is DSGVTQTPKHLITATGQRVTLRCSPRSGDLSVYWYQQSLDQGLQFLIQYYNGEERAKGNILERFSAQQFPDLHSELNLSSLELGDSALYFCASSTNQGQGLDTGELFFGEGSRLTVL.

The chain is built from TRBV6-5 and TRBJ2-3; 9 bases align to TRBD2. J gave up 2 bases and V 6 bases, and 6 bases lay outside the gene matches. Germline-derived CDR1 and CDR2 are MNHEY and SVGAGI. CDR3 length equals 15 residues. The CDR3 coding sequence is TGTGCCAGCAGAACCGGCGGGGGGGCCACAGATACGCAGTATTTT. It translates to CASRTGGGATDTQYF.

A word on this clone: The junction differs from germline at one of its ends, possibly a read error. The chain recombines TRBV7-7 with TRBJ2-1, with D tentatively TRBD1 (6 bases). This CDR3 is 16 amino acids long. Germline V gene sequence: CDR1 SSHAT, CDR2 FNYEAQ (reference sequence). This CDR3 is CASSLSLDPVQGEQFF. The CDR3 DNA reads TGTGCTAGCAGCTTATCTCTGGACCCTGTACAGGGTGAGCAGTTCTTC.

The V call is TRBV19, the J call TRBJ2-1; 14 bases align to TRBD2. Germline loops: CDR1 LNHDA, CDR2 SQIVND (reference sequence). The CDR3 contains 19 residues. V was pared by 6 bases and J by 0 bases, with 10 bases of the junction left unmatched. The CDR3 nucleotides read TGTGCCAGTAGCACTAGACTAGCGGGGGGGAAGAGCTCCTACAATGAGCAGTTCTTC. Its protein product is CASSTRLAGGKSSYNEQFF.

This clone was observed a handful of times. The chain recombines TRBV11-2 with TRBJ2-3, with 7 nucleotides matching TRBD1. Germline assignment: CDR1 SGHAT and CDR2 FQNNGV. The CDR3 sequence is 14 residues long. V was clipped by 5 bases and J by 7 bases; unmatched bases: 9. CDR3 sequence reads: CASSPGNRGNTQYF. The CDR3 DNA follows: TGTGCCAGCAGCCCAGGAAACAGGGGAAATACGCAGTATTTT. Using reference TRBV11-2 and TRBJ2-3 for the parts outside the CDR3, the full variable domain is EAGVAQSPRYKIIEKRQSVAFWCNPISGHATLYWYQQILGQGPKLLIQFQNNGVVDDSQLPKDRFSAERLKGVDSTLKIQPAKLEDSAVYLCASSPGNRGNTQYFGPGTRLTVL.

The rearrangement uses TRBV7-6 and TRBJ2-2; 9 nucleotides line up with TRBD1. J gave up 3 bases and V 3 bases, and 2 bases lay outside the gene matches. Germline CDR1 SGHVS, CDR2 FNYEAQ. The CDR3 is made up of 15 amino acids. The DNA for the CDR3 is TGTGCCAGCAGCTTGAGGACAGGGGACACCGGGGAGCTGTTTTTT. Translated, it gives CASSLRTGDTGELFF.

V gene TRBV28 combines with J gene TRBJ1-1; D might be TRBD1 (5 bases). Looked up from germline, CDR1 is MDHEN and CDR2 is SYDVKM. Trimming pared 4 bases from V and 7 bases from J, leaving 7 bases between. CDR3 length: 11 residues. This CDR3 is CASSSGIEAFF. The CDR3, as DNA: TGTGCCAGCAGTTCAGGGATTGAAGCTTTCTTT. Together with reference TRBV28 and TRBJ1-1, the CDR3 gives the full variable domain: DVKVTQSSRYLVKRTGEKVFLECVQDMDHENMFWYRQDPGLGLRLIYFSYDVKMKEKGDIPEGYSVSREKKERFSLILESASTNQTSMYLCASSSGIEAFFGQGTRLTVV.

The chain has TRBV19 and TRBJ2-2, with 7 bases fitting TRBD1. Germline trimming cut 7 bases from V and 0 bases from J; bases unmatched to any gene: 5. This CDR3 is 15 amino acids long. CDR1 is LNHDA, CDR2 SQIVND, per germline (reference sequence). CDR3 sequence (DNA): TGTGCCAGTACCCCCGGGACAGCGAACACCGGGGAGCTGTTTTTT. It translates to CASTPGTANTGELFF.

J is TRBJ1-2 and V is TRBV18; D might be TRBD1 (6 bases). Trimming shortened V by 3 bases and J by 0 bases, and 11 bases separated the two germline ends. Germline V gene lookup returns CDR1 KGHSH and CDR2 LQKENI. The CDR3 consists of 15 residues. The chain's CDR3 is CASSPGAGANYGYTF. The CDR3 DNA follows: TGTGCCAGCTCACCCGGTGCAGGGGCTAACTATGGCTACACCTTC.

The genes are TRBV18 and TRBJ1-6, with D tentatively TRBD1 (5 bases). Trimming cost V 0 bases and J 7 bases, with 7 bases left between them. The CDR3 has 14 residues. Germline V gene lookup returns CDR1 KGHSH and CDR2 LQKENI. The CDR3 here is CASSPPGGNSPLHF. CDR3 in DNA: TGTGCCAGCTCACCACCGGGGGGGAATTCACCCCTCCACTTT. Variable domain in full (rest from reference TRBV18 and TRBJ1-6): NAGVMQNPRHLVRRRGQEARLRCSPMKGHSHVYWYRQLPEEGLKFMVYLQKENIIDESGMPKERFSAEFPKEGPSILRIQQVVRGDSAAYFCASSPPGGNSPLHFGNGTRLTVT.

In its sample, this clone was seen once. This chain uses TRBV11-2 with TRBJ1-4; 9 bases are a match to TRBD1. The CDR3 runs to 15 residues. CDR1 SGHAT and CDR2 FQNNGV come from the germline V gene. J was trimmed by 6 bases and V by 4 bases; bases with no gene match: 6. The CDR3 is CASSSWTGVDEKLFF. The DNA for the CDR3 is TGTGCCAGCAGCTCCTGGACAGGGGTGGATGAAAAACTGTTTTTT. The complete variable domain, with remaining parts taken from reference TRBV11-2 and TRBJ1-4, reads EAGVAQSPRYKIIEKRQSVAFWCNPISGHATLYWYQQILGQGPKLLIQFQNNGVVDDSQLPKDRFSAERLKGVDSTLKIQPAKLEDSAVYLCASSSWTGVDEKLFFGSGTQLSVL.